This T cell receptor (beta chain) was recorded in a study of brain T cells in children with intractable seizures. The study's findings and limits: Patients' HCMV serostatus was unknown; virus specificity rests on CDR3 similarity alone.

Time point of the sample: blood from clinic visit 5 months post-surgery; TSC patient then seizure free. Germline trimming cut 9 bases from V and 7 bases from J; bases unmatched to any gene: 14. There are 14 residues in the CDR3. Germline CDR1 MGHRA, CDR2 YSYEKL. Assay used: immunoSEQ multiplex PCR; TCRdb lists only in-frame clones, some missing. Here the sample spans around 340,000 clones, 93% being singletons. Remarks on this clone: What it binds is not known.

The chain uses TRBV4-1 and TRBJ1-2; TRBD1 agrees at 7 bases. The sequencing here drew on peripheral blood, taken about 5 months after surgery. This sequence was found in a boy in the first two years of life with tuberous sclerosis and intractable seizures. CDR3 DNA sequence: TGCGCCAGGTCTCGGCGGCGTCAGGGGGGTGGCTACACCTTC. Its translation: CARSRRRQGGGYTF.